This T cell receptor beta chain was recorded in a study of blood T cells in healthy people across ages. A second PCR, run for roughly 7 to 12 cycles, used a sample-barcoded 5' primer plus a J-beta primer mix. Via MiXCR, TCRdb re-called the 5' RACE reads, giving one row per CDR3 protein. The data show over 750,000 distinct CDR3 sequences, 25% seen once. This clonotype was seen only a few times. This sample also belongs to another study, concerning T cells of mothers and their children.

The clonotype comes from a boy between 5 and 17 years old in good health. Sequenced: blood.

CDR3 bases: TGTGCCATCAGTGATCCGTCCAGATCCTCCTACGAGCAGTACTTC. This translates into CAISDPSRSSYEQYF. This rearrangement joins TRBV10-3 to TRBJ2-7, with unresolved D. Looked up from germline, CDR1 is ENHRY and CDR2 is SYGVKD. V lost 3 bases and J lost 0, with 12 bases in between. The CDR3 has 15 residues.